This T cell receptor (beta chain) was documented in a study of early T cells in non-severe SARS-CoV-2 infection (dated by TCRdb to about 2021). In the study overall: Because TCR sequencing relied on bulk RNA taken from unsorted whole blood, pairing of alpha and beta chains was not possible. Points the paper makes about the study in general: VDJdb matching was skewed toward anti-spike CD8 responses and likely underestimated virus-specific expansions by missing private and CD4 specificities.

This clonotype was seen a few times. Its antigen has not been determined. Base qualities were left out, and no much larger clone turns up one base away. A case-control design nested within a healthcare worker cohort in London, UK, was used, with weekly nasopharyngeal swab PCR tests and blood sampling performed. Between 23 and 31 March 2020, the week of the UK lockdown, healthcare workers were enrolled and then followed up weekly for as long as 16 weeks. Libraries were constructed by 5' RACE. Sequencing instrument: NextSeq 500. Unique molecular identifiers were attached to individual cDNA molecules in the TCR library protocol so that sequencing error and PCR bias could be corrected. Both TCR alpha and beta chains were sequenced, and tight co-correlation was observed between alpha and beta sequence abundances in each sample. Concerning the study's data processing: Decombinator V4 was used to annotate TCR sequences for V gene, J gene and CDR3. TCRs were defined as expanded if a significant change between any two time points was detected under a Poisson model with p below 0.0001. Abundances of TCRs were expressed as counts per million after normalisation to the total number of TCRs sequenced in each sample. VDJdb, accessed 1 November 2021, was searched for CMV, EBV and SARS-CoV-2 annotated TCRs, with TCRs annotated for multiple antigens excluded. TCRdb took the public reads, trimmed them with fastp at Q25, ran MiXCR for clone calling and kept in-frame beta chains. When rows share a CDR3 protein, they turn into one entry using the most common DNA and genes. The V and J calls reflect TCRdb's pipeline rather than the authors' work. Within this sample are approximately 69,000 distinct CDR3 sequences, with over 9.5% of them counted one time only. Roughly 7% of the sample is taken by the ten largest.

The sample consisted of whole blood. The receptor was derived from an adult who was a healthcare worker with PCR-confirmed SARS-CoV-2 infection or an uninfected control (not recorded which).

The DNA is TGTGCCACTAGGGGAGAAGACTACGAGCAGTACTTC. Translated, it gives CATRGEDYEQYF. This chain is built from TRBV19 and TRBJ2-7, with the D call perhaps TRBD1 or TRBD2, each one matching 5 bases. Trimming costs V 10 bases and J 3 bases, and their ends lie 13 bases apart. Including cysteine and phenylalanine, the CDR3 has 12 amino acids. Only the CDR3 region is kept as DNA, spanning 36 bases read in frame from base 1. The germline V gene (reference sequence) gives CDR1 as LNHDA and CDR2 as SQIVND. The reference TRBV19 and TRBJ2-7 proteins fill in what lies around the CDR3, so the full variable domain reads DGGITQSPKYLFRKEGQNVTLSCEQNLNHDAMYWYRQDPGQGLRLIYYSQIVNDFQKGDIAEGYSVSREKKESFPLTVTSAQKNPTAFYLCATRGEDYEQYFGPGTRLTVT.